One sample yielded the 21 T cell receptor beta chains listed below, sequenced in a study of patients and donors after allogeneic stem cell transplantation. A single record per CDR3 protein comes from TCRdb applying MiXCR to the RT-PCR reads. The profile shows some 160,000 distinct CDR3 sequences, 20% to 25% of them singletons. Input material: blood, either unsorted or a sorted T cell fraction (not recorded which). The source of these receptors is a human donor who was either an allogeneic HSCT recipient or a stem cell or donor lymphocyte infusion donor (not recorded which). It is not recorded whose cells these are; they may come from a transplant donor.

The CDR3, as DNA: TGCAGTGCTAGAGATTTGGCGGGGGGCCGAACTGAAGCTTTCTTT. Translation gives CSARDLAGGRTEAFF. The rearrangement links TRBV20-1 to TRBJ1-1; possible D gene TRBD1, 6 bases. This CDR3 has 15 residues. The V end was cut by 0 bases, the J end by 5 bases, with 16 bases between. Germline V gene data show CDR1 as DFQATT and CDR2 as SNEGSKA (reference sequence).

V usage is TRBV6-5 and J usage is TRBJ1-1; the D gene is possibly TRBD1 (6 bases). V gave up 6 bases and J gave up 0 bases, with 14 bases separating them. The CDR3 loop spans 15 amino acids. Germline CDR1 is MNHEY and CDR2 is SVGAGI. Here the CDR3 DNA reads TGTGCCAGCAGGGTCTGGGGGCACATGAACACTGAAGCTTTCTTT. This translates into CASRVWGHMNTEAFF.

The chain employs TRBV19 and TRBJ2-3, with D unclear. V lost 5 bases and J lost 2, with 14 bases in between. CDR3 length equals 15 residues. Germline CDR1 LNHDA, CDR2 SQIVND (reference sequence). Written as DNA, the CDR3 is TGTGCCAGTAGTCCAGCAAGGGCCCACACAGATACGCAGTATTTT. It is translated as CASSPARAHTDTQYF. The full variable domain, rest sourced from reference TRBV19 and TRBJ2-3, is DGGITQSPKYLFRKEGQNVTLSCEQNLNHDAMYWYRQDPGQGLRLIYYSQIVNDFQKGDIAEGYSVSREKKESFPLTVTSAQKNPTAFYLCASSPARAHTDTQYFGPGTRLTVL.

The rearrangement uses TRBV29-1 and TRBJ1-2; D unresolved. Germline values: CDR1 SQVTM, CDR2 ANQGSEA. This CDR3 spans 12 amino acids. V was pared by 3 bases and J by 5 bases, with 10 bases between. The CDR3 DNA is TGCAGCGTTGAGGGGTTGTCATATGGCTACACCTTC. Protein: CSVEGLSYGYTF.

The chain has TRBV5-1 and TRBJ1-3; no reliable D call. This CDR3 is built from 14 residues. Germline loops: CDR1 SGHRS, CDR2 YFSETQ. V lost 0 bases, J lost 0 bases, and 4 bases lay in between. The CDR3 spells CASSLGDSGNTIYF. The CDR3 region has the DNA TGCGCCAGCAGCTTGGGGGACTCTGGAAACACCATATATTTT.

This chain links TRBV9 with TRBJ2-1; D gene unclear. V lost 0 bases to trimming and J lost 0 bases, with 13 bases between them. The CDR3 extends over 17 amino acids. CDR1 is SGDLS, CDR2 YYNGEE, per germline. The CDR3 nucleotides read TGTGCCAGCAGCGTAGCCCCGTCCCCCCCCTCCTACAATGAGCAGTTCTTC. It encodes CASSVAPSPPSYNEQFF.

J is TRBJ2-1 and V is TRBV11-2; TRBD2 matches 13 bases. The germline gives CDR1 SGHAT, CDR2 FQNNGV. The CDR3 is 17 residues long. Trimming removed 4 bases from V and 3 bases from J; junction bases left unmatched: 6. In DNA, the CDR3 is TGTGCCAGCAGCTATCATGGGACTAGCGGGAACTACAATGAGCAGTTCTTC. It codes for CASSYHGTSGNYNEQFF.

The rearrangement joins TRBV29-1 to TRBJ2-6; the match to TRBD1 covers 8 bases. There are 14 residues in the CDR3. J gave up 2 bases and V 4 bases, and 1 base lay outside the gene matches. Per germline, CDR1 SQVTM and CDR2 ANQGSEA. The CDR3 bases are TGCAGCGTTGGGACAGGGACTGGGGCCAACGTCCTGACTTTC. Its translation: CSVGTGTGANVLTF.

The chain joins TRBV11-2 to TRBJ1-5; TRBD1 might be the D (5 bases). Germline values: CDR1 SGHAT, CDR2 FQNNGV. Trimming took 4 bases from V and 4 from J, leaving 23 bases between them. The CDR3 has 18 amino acids. DNA for the CDR3: TGTGCCAGCAGCTGCTACCCTGACAGCGAACGCTCTAATCAGCCCCAGCATTTT. The encoded protein is CASSCYPDSERSNQPQHF. Full variable domain (rest looked up from reference TRBV11-2 and TRBJ1-5): EAGVAQSPRYKIIEKRQSVAFWCNPISGHATLYWYQQILGQGPKLLIQFQNNGVVDDSQLPKDRFSAERLKGVDSTLKIQPAKLEDSAVYLCASSCYPDSERSNQPQHFGDGTRLSIL.

There are a few counts of this clonotype. The chain recombines TRBV13 with TRBJ2-3; TRBD1 or TRBD2 may be the D gene (5 bases each). V lost 3 bases and J 5 bases, leaving 21 bases between the germline ends. The CDR3 has 17 residues. Germline V gene data show CDR1 as PRHDT and CDR2 as FYEKMQ (reference sequence). Here the CDR3 DNA reads TGTGCCAGCAGCTTTTCCAGGGACCCTCGCCCCGAAGATACGCAGTATTTT. It encodes CASSFSRDPRPEDTQYF. The whole variable domain, remainder taken from reference TRBV13 and TRBJ2-3, is AAGVIQSPRHLIKEKRETATLKCYPIPRHDTVYWYQQGPGQDPQFLISFYEKMQSDKGSIPDRFSAQQFSDYHSELNMSSLELGDSALYFCASSFSRDPRPEDTQYFGPGTRLTVL.

V and J are TRBV5-1 and TRBJ2-3; TRBD2 is a possible D gene (6 bases). CDR1 is SGHRS and CDR2 is YFSETQ in the germline V gene. CDR3 length equals 14 residues. Trimming left V 3 bases short and J 0 bases short, with 8 bases between. The CDR3 loop is CASSSEGSTDTQYF. Here the CDR3 DNA reads TGCGCCAGCAGCTCGGAGGGTAGCACAGATACGCAGTATTTT.

This chain links TRBV5-1 with TRBJ2-5, with D perhaps matching TRBD2 (5 bases). The CDR3 sequence is 14 residues long. From germline, CDR1 is SGHRS and CDR2 YFSETQ. The germline V and J ends were trimmed by 2 bases and 4 bases, with 12 bases remaining between them. The CDR3: CASSLRDPSETQYF. As DNA, the CDR3 is TGCGCCAGCAGCTTACGGGATCCCTCAGAGACCCAGTACTTC.

V is TRBV15 and J is TRBJ2-7; no firm D call. This CDR3 has 15 amino acids. Per germline, CDR1 LNHNV and CDR2 YYDKDF (reference sequence). V was pared by 0 bases and J by 2 bases, with 11 bases between. The CDR3 DNA follows: TGTGCCACCAGCAGAGATGGCGTCAGCACCTACGAGCAGTACTTC. Translated, it gives CATSRDGVSTYEQYF.

This rearrangement joins TRBV29-1 to TRBJ2-3; 9 bases are shared with TRBD1. Germline CDR1 and CDR2: SQVTM and ANQGSEA. This CDR3 contains 18 residues. After removal of 1 base from V and 3 bases from J, the junction contained 14 bases not matched to a gene. As DNA, the CDR3 is TGCAGCGTTGAAGCCGGGACAGGGTTTTTCGAGGGAACAGATACGCAGTATTTT. Translating gives CSVEAGTGFFEGTDTQYF.

This clonotype was seen only a few times. The chain links TRBV4-1 to TRBJ1-5; TRBD1 might be the D (6 bases). The CDR3 consists of 16 residues. Germline CDR1 and CDR2: MGHRA and YSYEKL. Trimming left V 3 bases short and J 2 bases short, with 14 bases between. CDR3 DNA sequence: TGCGCCAGCAGCCACGGAGGGGGTAAAGGCAATCAGCCCCAGCATTTT. It codes for CASSHGGGKGNQPQHF.

This clonotype was observed a handful of times. This sequence joins TRBV5-1 and TRBJ2-7; weak D call: TRBD1 (6 bases). CDR3 length: 15 amino acids. CDR1 SGHRS and CDR2 YFSETQ come from the germline V gene. The V end lost 2 bases, the J end lost 6 bases, and 18 bases lay between the germline ends. The CDR3 sequence is CASSLRANRVLEQYF. Written as DNA, the CDR3 is TGCGCCAGCAGCTTACGGGCAAACAGGGTTCTCGAGCAGTACTTC.

This clonotype was found a few times. No DNA is shown, since the ends of the CDR3 on it are uncertain; the CDR3 is the one TCRdb lists. The chain has TRBV3-2 and TRBJ2-7; the table names TRBD1, a call not compared with the DNA. TRBV3-2 constitutes a pseudogene. Including both end residues, the CDR3 is 18 amino acids long. This CDR3 is CASSLPFGWGTGSYEQYF.

There are a few counts of this clonotype. The genes are TRBV7-6 and TRBJ1-1; no firm D call. This CDR3 comprises 14 residues. V was clipped by 1 base and J by 3 bases, with 9 bases between them. Germline CDR1 is SGHVS and CDR2 is FNYEAQ. This CDR3 reads CASSLGIGDTEAFF. The CDR3, as DNA: TGTGCCAGCAGCTTAGGCATCGGGGACACTGAAGCTTTCTTT.

This clonotype was detected only once. The junction departs from germline at one end; a sequencing error may be responsible. This rearrangement joins TRBV20-1 to TRBJ2-2, with D perhaps TRBD2 (5 bases). This CDR3 spans 13 amino acids. In germline, CDR1 is DFQATT, CDR2 SNEGSKA (reference sequence). For the CDR3, the DNA is TGCAGTGCTCGAGAGACTATATGGGGGGAGCTGTTTTTT. This translates into CSARETIWGELFF.

The chain has TRBV5-1 and TRBJ1-2; D not resolved. In germline, CDR1 is SGHRS, CDR2 YFSETQ. Trimming shortened V by 0 bases and J by 3 bases, and 12 bases separated the two germline ends. This CDR3 is 15 amino acids long. The CDR3 DNA reads TGCGCCAGCAGCTTGGTAGGGTTGGCAGACTATGGCTACACCTTC. As protein: CASSLVGLADYGYTF.

The sample holds a few counts of this clonotype. This rearrangement joins TRBV30 to TRBJ1-5, with a weak D call TRBD1 (6 bases). This CDR3 contains 13 residues. Trimming took off 0 bases at V and 6 bases at J, with 9 bases between the two ends. Germline lookup yields CDR1 GTSNPN and CDR2 SVGIG (reference sequence). The CDR3 is CAWSVQGSQPQHF. CDR3 DNA sequence: TGTGCCTGGAGTGTACAGGGCTCTCAGCCCCAGCATTTT.